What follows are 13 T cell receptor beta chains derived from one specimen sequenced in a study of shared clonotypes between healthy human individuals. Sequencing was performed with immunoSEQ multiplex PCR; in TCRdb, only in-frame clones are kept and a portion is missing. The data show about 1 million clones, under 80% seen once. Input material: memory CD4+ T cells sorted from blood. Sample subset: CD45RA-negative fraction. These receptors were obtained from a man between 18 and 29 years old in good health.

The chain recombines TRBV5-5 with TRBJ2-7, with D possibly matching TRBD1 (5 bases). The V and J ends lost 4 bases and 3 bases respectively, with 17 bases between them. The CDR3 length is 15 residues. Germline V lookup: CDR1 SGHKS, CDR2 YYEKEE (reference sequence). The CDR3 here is CASSATGHPGYEQYF. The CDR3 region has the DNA TGTGCCAGCAGCGCAACCGGACACCCCGGCTACGAGCAGTACTTC.

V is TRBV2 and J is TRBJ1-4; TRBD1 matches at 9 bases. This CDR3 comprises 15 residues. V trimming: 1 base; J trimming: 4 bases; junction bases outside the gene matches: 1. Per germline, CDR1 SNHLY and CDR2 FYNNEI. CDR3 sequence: CASSEGDRDNEKLFF. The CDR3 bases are TGTGCCAGCAGTGAAGGGGACAGGGATAATGAAAAACTGTTTTTT. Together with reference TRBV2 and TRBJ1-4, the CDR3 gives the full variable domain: EPEVTQTPSHQVTQMGQEVILRCVPISNHLYFYWYRQILGQKVEFLVSFYNNEISEKSEIFDDQFSVERPDGSNFTLKIRSTKLEDSAMYFCASSEGDRDNEKLFFGSGTQLSVL.

The CDR3 nucleotides read TGTGCCAGCAGCCAAGACTACTGGACTAGCGGGGGTTTGCCAGATACGCAGTATTTT. Encoded protein: CASSQDYWTSGGLPDTQYF. The chain uses TRBV14 and TRBJ2-3, with TRBD2 identical over 13 bases. V trimming: 0 bases; J trimming: 4 bases; junction bases outside the gene matches: 10. Germline V gene sequence: CDR1 SGHDN, CDR2 FVKESK. The CDR3 sequence is 19 residues long.

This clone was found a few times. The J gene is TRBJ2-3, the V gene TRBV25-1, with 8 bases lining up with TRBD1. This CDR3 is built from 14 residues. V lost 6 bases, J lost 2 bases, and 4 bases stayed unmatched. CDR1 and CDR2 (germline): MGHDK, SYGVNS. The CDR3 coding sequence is TGTGCCAGCAGGTCGGACAGGGACACAGATACGCAGTATTTT. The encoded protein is CASRSDRDTDTQYF.

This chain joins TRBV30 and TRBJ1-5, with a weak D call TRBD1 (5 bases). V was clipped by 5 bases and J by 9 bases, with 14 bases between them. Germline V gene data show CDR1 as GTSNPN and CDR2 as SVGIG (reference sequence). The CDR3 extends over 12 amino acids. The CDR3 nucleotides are TGTGCCTGGTGTCAGGGTTTCGGGCCCCAGCATTTT. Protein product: CAWCQGFGPQHF.

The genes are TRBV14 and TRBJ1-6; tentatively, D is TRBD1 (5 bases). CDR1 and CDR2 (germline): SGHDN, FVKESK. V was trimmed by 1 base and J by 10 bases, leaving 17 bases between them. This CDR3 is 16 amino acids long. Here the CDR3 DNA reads TGTGCCAGCAGCCAAGTCCGGGCAGGGATCGGGTCACCCCTCCACTTT. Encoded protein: CASSQVRAGIGSPLHF. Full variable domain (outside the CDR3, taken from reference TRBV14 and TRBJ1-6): EAGVTQFPSHSVIEKGQTVTLRCDPISGHDNLYWYRRVMGKEIKFLLHFVKESKQDESGMPNNRFLAERTGGTYSTLKVQPAELEDSGVYFCASSQVRAGIGSPLHFGNGTRLTVT.

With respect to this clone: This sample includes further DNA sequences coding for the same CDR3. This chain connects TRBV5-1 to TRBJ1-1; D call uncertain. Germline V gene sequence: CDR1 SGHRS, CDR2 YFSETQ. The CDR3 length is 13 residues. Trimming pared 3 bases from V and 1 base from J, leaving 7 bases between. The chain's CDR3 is CASSSLGNTEAFF. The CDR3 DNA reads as TGCGCCAGCAGCTCCCTCGGGAACACTGAAGCTTTCTTT.

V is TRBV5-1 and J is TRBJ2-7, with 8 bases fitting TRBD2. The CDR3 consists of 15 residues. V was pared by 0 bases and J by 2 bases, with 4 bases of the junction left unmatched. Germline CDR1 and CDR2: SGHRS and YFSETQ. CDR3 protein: CASSLASSGAYEQYF. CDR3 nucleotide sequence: TGCGCCAGCAGCTTGGCGAGTAGCGGGGCCTACGAGCAGTACTTC.

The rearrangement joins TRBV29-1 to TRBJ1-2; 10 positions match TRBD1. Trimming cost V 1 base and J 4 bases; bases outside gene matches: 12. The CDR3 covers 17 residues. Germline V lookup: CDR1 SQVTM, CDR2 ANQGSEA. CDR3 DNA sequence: TGCAGCGTTGAAGCCCATAAGGTGGGACAGGGGTTCTATGGCTACACCTTC. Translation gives CSVEAHKVGQGFYGYTF. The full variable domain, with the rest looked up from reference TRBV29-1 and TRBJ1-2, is SAVISQKPSRDICQRGTSLTIQCQVDSQVTMMFWYRQQPGQSLTLIATANQGSEATYESGFVIDKFPISRPNLTFSTLTVSNMSPEDSSIYLCSVEAHKVGQGFYGYTFGSGTRLTVV.

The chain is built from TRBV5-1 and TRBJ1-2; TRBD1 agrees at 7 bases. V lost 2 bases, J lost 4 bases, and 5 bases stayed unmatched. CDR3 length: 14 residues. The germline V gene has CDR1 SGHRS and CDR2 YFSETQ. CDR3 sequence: CASSLSPGGYGYTF. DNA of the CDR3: TGCGCCAGCAGCTTATCCCCAGGGGGCTATGGCTACACCTTC.

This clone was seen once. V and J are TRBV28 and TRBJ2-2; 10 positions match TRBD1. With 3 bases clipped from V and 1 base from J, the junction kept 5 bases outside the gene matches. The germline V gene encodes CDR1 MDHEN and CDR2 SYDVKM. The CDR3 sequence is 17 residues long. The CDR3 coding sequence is TGTGCCAGCAGTTTTTCGAGGACAGGGGGGAACACCGGGGAGCTGTTTTTT. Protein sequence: CASSFSRTGGNTGELFF.

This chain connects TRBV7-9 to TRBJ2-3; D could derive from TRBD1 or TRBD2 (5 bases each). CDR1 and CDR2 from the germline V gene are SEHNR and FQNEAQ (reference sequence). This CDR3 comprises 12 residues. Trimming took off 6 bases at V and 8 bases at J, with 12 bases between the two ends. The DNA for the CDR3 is TGTGCCAGCAGTTCCGGGACCACTACGCAGTATTTT. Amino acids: CASSSGTTTQYF. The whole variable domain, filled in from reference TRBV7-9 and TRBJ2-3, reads DTGVSQNPRHKITKRGQNVTFRCDPISEHNRLYWYRQTLGQGPEFLTYFQNEAQLEKSRLLSDRFSAERPKGSFSTLEIQRTEQGDSAMYLCASSSGTTTQYFGPGTRLTVL.

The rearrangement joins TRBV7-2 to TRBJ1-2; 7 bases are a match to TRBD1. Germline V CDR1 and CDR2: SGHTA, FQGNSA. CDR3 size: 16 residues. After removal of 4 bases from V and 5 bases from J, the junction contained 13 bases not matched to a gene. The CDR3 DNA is TGTGCCAGCAGCTCAGGCCGCGAGGGGGCGGGTTATGGCTACACCTTC. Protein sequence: CASSSGREGAGYGYTF.